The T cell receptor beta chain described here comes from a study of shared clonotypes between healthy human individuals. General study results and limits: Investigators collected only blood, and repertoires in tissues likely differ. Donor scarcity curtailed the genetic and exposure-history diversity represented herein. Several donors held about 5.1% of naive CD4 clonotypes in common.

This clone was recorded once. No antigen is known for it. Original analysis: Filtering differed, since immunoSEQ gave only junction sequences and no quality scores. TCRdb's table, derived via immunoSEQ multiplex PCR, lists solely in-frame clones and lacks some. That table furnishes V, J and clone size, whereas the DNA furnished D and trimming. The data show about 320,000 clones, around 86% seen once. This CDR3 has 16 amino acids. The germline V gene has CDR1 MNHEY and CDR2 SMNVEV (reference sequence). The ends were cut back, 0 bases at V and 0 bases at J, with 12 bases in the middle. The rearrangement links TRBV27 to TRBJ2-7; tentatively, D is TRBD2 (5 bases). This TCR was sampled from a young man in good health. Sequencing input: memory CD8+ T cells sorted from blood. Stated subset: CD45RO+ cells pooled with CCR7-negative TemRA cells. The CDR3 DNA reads TGTGCCAGCAGTTTATCCGGAGGTGAGAGCTCCTACGAGCAGTACTTC. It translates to CASSLSGGESSYEQYF.